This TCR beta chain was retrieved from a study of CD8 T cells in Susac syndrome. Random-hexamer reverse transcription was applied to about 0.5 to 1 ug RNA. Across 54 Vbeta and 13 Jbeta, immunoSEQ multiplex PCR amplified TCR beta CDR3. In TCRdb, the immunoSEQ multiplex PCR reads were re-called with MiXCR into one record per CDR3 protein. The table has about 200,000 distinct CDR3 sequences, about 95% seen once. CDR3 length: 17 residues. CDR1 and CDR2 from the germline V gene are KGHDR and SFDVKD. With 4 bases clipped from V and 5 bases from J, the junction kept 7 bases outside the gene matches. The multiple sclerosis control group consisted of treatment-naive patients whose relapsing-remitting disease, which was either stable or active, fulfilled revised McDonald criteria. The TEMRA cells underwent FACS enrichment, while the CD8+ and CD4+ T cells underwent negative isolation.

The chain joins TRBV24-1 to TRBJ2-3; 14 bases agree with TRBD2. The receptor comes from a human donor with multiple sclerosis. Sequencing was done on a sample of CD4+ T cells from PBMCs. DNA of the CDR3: TGTGCCACCAGTGACACCAGACTAGCGGGAGGGCTAGATACGCAGTATTTT. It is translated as CATSDTRLAGGLDTQYF.